These T cell receptor beta chains were read from a single sample in a study of shared clonotypes between healthy human individuals. Some clones are missing from TCRdb's copy, which holds only in-frame ones; the method was immunoSEQ multiplex PCR. The table includes about 680,000 clones, less than 80% detected once. The sequenced sample consisted of memory CD4+ T cells sorted from blood. The source is a woman aged 30 to 39 in good health. Each CDR3 is given with its conserved first and last residue. Fields, in order: D gene, clone size, J gene, V gene, CDR3 protein, CDR3 DNA. The D gene is left open where the match is weak. A row's size may be missing; if present it is once, few, many or a size class.

D gene: NA; clone size: NA; J gene: TRBJ2-4; V gene: TRBV4-1; CDR3 protein: CASSRLDGILAKNIQYF; CDR3 DNA: TGCGCCAGCAGCCGTTTAGACGGGATTCTAGCCAAAAACATTCAGTACTTC
D gene: NA; clone size: NA; J gene: TRBJ2-7; V gene: TRBV2; CDR3 protein: CASSELRVRVDEQYF; CDR3 DNA: TGTGCCAGCAGTGAATTGCGCGTCAGGGTGGACGAGCAGTACTTC
D gene: TRBD2; clone size: once; J gene: TRBJ2-3; V gene: TRBV5-1; CDR3 protein: CASSQGSGTRSDTQYF; CDR3 DNA: TGCGCCAGCAGTCAAGGATCCGGGACTAGATCAGATACGCAGTATTTT
D gene: TRBD2; clone size: NA; J gene: TRBJ2-3; V gene: TRBV7-6; CDR3 protein: CASSQRSVAGPTDTQYF; CDR3 DNA: TGTGCCAGCAGCCAAAGGTCCGTAGCGGGACCCACAGATACGCAGTATTTT
D gene: TRBD1; clone size: NA; J gene: TRBJ1-3; V gene: TRBV19; CDR3 protein: CASRDRGTGNTIYF; CDR3 DNA: TGTGCCAGCCGGGACAGGGGTACTGGAAACACCATATATTTT
D gene: NA; clone size: NA; J gene: TRBJ2-1; V gene: TRBV6-1; CDR3 protein: CASSELATDNEQFF; CDR3 DNA: TGTGCCAGCAGTGAACTAGCAACTGACAATGAGCAGTTCTTC
D gene: TRBD1; clone size: NA; J gene: TRBJ1-1; V gene: TRBV28; CDR3 protein: CASSPVSSVTGVAVGTEAFF; CDR3 DNA: TGTGCCAGCAGTCCGGTCTCGAGCGTGACAGGGGTCGCGGTCGGGACTGAAGCTTTCTTT
D gene: TRBD1; clone size: NA; J gene: TRBJ1-1; V gene: TRBV30; CDR3 protein: CAWSKGTGRENTEAFF; CDR3 DNA: TGTGCCTGGAGTAAGGGGACAGGGAGGGAGAACACTGAAGCTTTCTTT
D gene: TRBD1; clone size: few; J gene: TRBJ1-2; V gene: TRBV28; CDR3 protein: CASRPGQGHGYTF; CDR3 DNA: TGTGCCAGCAGACCCGGACAGGGCCACGGCTACACCTTC
D gene: TRBD1; clone size: many; J gene: TRBJ2-7; V gene: TRBV19; CDR3 protein: CASSKGTAYEQYF; CDR3 DNA: TGTGCCAGTAGTAAAGGGACAGCTTACGAGCAGTACTTC
D gene: TRBD2; clone size: NA; J gene: TRBJ2-5; V gene: TRBV28; CDR3 protein: CASSPGTSGRETQYF; CDR3 DNA: TGTGCCAGCAGCCCCGGGACTAGCGGGAGAGAGACCCAGTACTTC
D gene: TRBD2; clone size: NA; J gene: TRBJ2-7; V gene: TRBV28; CDR3 protein: CASRPHSGSDSYEQYF; CDR3 DNA: TGTGCCAGCAGACCCCATAGCGGGAGCGATTCCTACGAGCAGTACTTC
D gene: NA; clone size: NA; J gene: TRBJ2-7; V gene: TRBV11-2; CDR3 protein: CASSFLKDSRPYEQYF; CDR3 DNA: TGTGCCAGCAGCTTTCTAAAGGACAGTCGCCCCTACGAGCAGTACTTC
D gene: NA; clone size: many; J gene: TRBJ1-1; V gene: TRBV9; CDR3 protein: CASSVVSDTEAFF; CDR3 DNA: TGTGCCAGCAGCGTAGTTTCGGACACTGAAGCTTTCTTT
D gene: NA; clone size: NA; J gene: TRBJ2-7; V gene: TRBV6-6; CDR3 protein: CASKVDSTGEQYF; CDR3 DNA: TGTGCCAGCAAGGTGGACTCGACGGGCGAGCAGTACTTC
D gene: NA; clone size: few; J gene: TRBJ2-5; V gene: TRBV30; CDR3 protein: CAWRPTGGGGTQYF; CDR3 DNA: TGTGCCTGGAGACCAACCGGGGGAGGGGGGACCCAGTACTTC
D gene: TRBD1; clone size: few; J gene: TRBJ2-7; V gene: TRBV4-2; CDR3 protein: CASSQDRGQGVRGEQYF; CDR3 DNA: TGTGCCAGCAGCCAAGATAGGGGACAGGGGGTACGGGGCGAGCAGTACTTC
D gene: TRBD1; clone size: NA; J gene: TRBJ2-1; V gene: TRBV27; CDR3 protein: CATNRGLGANEQFF; CDR3 DNA: TGTGCCACCAATAGGGGGCTCGGAGCCAATGAGCAGTTCTTC
D gene: NA; clone size: NA; J gene: TRBJ2-5; V gene: TRBV15; CDR3 protein: CATSRDIRGETQYF; CDR3 DNA: TGTGCCACCAGCAGAGATATCAGGGGAGAGACCCAGTACTTC
D gene: TRBD1; clone size: NA; J gene: TRBJ1-1; V gene: TRBV18; CDR3 protein: CASSSGTGGVSFF; CDR3 DNA: TGTGCCAGCTCATCCGGGACAGGGGGCGTTTCTTTCTTT
D gene: NA; clone size: many; J gene: TRBJ1-4; V gene: TRBV27; CDR3 protein: CASSLSSLWGPGEKLFF; CDR3 DNA: TGTGCCAGCAGTTTATCTAGTTTGTGGGGGCCTGGAGAAAAACTGTTTTTT
D gene: NA; clone size: NA; J gene: TRBJ2-7; V gene: TRBV11-2; CDR3 protein: CASSFLSEQYF; CDR3 DNA: TGTGCCAGCAGCTTCTTGAGCGAGCAGTACTTC
D gene: TRBD1; clone size: NA; J gene: TRBJ2-4; V gene: TRBV6-1; CDR3 protein: CASRSGQGRNIQYF; CDR3 DNA: TGTGCCAGCAGGTCGGGACAGGGACGAAACATTCAGTACTTC
D gene: NA; clone size: NA; J gene: TRBJ1-2; V gene: TRBV6-5; CDR3 protein: CASSYHDRTDGYTF; CDR3 DNA: TGTGCCAGCAGTTACCACGACAGGACCGATGGCTACACCTTC
D gene: NA; clone size: NA; J gene: TRBJ1-6; V gene: TRBV27; CDR3 protein: CASSLEWHSPLHF; CDR3 DNA: TGTGCCAGCAGTTTGGAGTGGCATTCACCCCTCCACTTT
D gene: NA; clone size: few; J gene: TRBJ2-1; V gene: TRBV6-1; CDR3 protein: CATPSLGYNEQFF; CDR3 DNA: TGTGCCACTCCAAGCTTGGGGTACAATGAGCAGTTCTTC
D gene: NA; clone size: NA; J gene: TRBJ1-2; V gene: TRBV19; CDR3 protein: CASTRGNWDGPLYGYTF; CDR3 DNA: TGTGCCAGTACCAGAGGCAACTGGGACGGGCCTCTCTATGGCTACACCTTC
D gene: NA; clone size: NA; J gene: TRBJ1-4; V gene: TRBV28; CDR3 protein: CASSFRVEKLFF; CDR3 DNA: TGTGCCAGCAGTTTCAGGGTTGAAAAACTGTTTTTT
D gene: NA; clone size: NA; J gene: TRBJ2-5; V gene: TRBV5-1; CDR3 protein: CASSLGHSRETQYF; CDR3 DNA: TGCGCCAGCAGCTTGGGACACTCGAGAGAGACCCAGTACTTC
D gene: TRBD2; clone size: NA; J gene: TRBJ2-3; V gene: TRBV10-1; CDR3 protein: CASSDTGTSIQDTQYF; CDR3 DNA: TGCGCCAGCAGCGACACCGGGACTAGCATTCAAGATACGCAGTATTTT
D gene: TRBD1; clone size: NA; J gene: TRBJ2-4; V gene: TRBV18; CDR3 protein: CASSVQGALAKNIQYF; CDR3 DNA: TGTGCCAGCTCAGTCCAGGGGGCGTTGGCCAAAAACATTCAGTACTTC
D gene: TRBD1; clone size: many; J gene: TRBJ1-3; V gene: TRBV28; CDR3 protein: CASLTLTGGGGNTIYF; CDR3 DNA: TGTGCCAGCCTTACATTGACAGGGGGCGGCGGAAACACCATATATTTT
D gene: NA; clone size: once; J gene: TRBJ1-4; V gene: TRBV6-5; CDR3 protein: CASSYTRLNEKLFF; CDR3 DNA: TGTGCCAGCAGTTACACCAGGCTTAATGAAAAACTGTTTTTT
D gene: TRBD1; clone size: NA; J gene: TRBJ2-7; V gene: TRBV15; CDR3 protein: CATSSFFQGVSYEQYF; CDR3 DNA: TGTGCCACCAGCAGTTTCTTCCAGGGGGTCTCCTACGAGCAGTACTTC
D gene: TRBD1; clone size: NA; J gene: TRBJ2-3; V gene: TRBV6-5; CDR3 protein: CASSYRTGEPDTQYF; CDR3 DNA: TGTGCCAGCAGTTACAGGACAGGGGAACCAGATACGCAGTATTTT
D gene: TRBD1; clone size: NA; J gene: TRBJ1-4; V gene: TRBV4-1; CDR3 protein: CASSQGLRGGRDEKLFF; CDR3 DNA: TGCGCCAGCAGCCAAGGTCTTAGAGGGGGCAGGGATGAAAAACTGTTTTTT
D gene: NA; clone size: NA; J gene: TRBJ2-5; V gene: TRBV11-3; CDR3 protein: CASSLGRGTQYF; CDR3 DNA: TGTGCCAGCAGCTTAGGACGCGGGACCCAGTACTTC
D gene: NA; clone size: NA; J gene: TRBJ2-5; V gene: TRBV29-1; CDR3 protein: CSVSSQEGTQYF; CDR3 DNA: TGCAGCGTTAGCAGCCAAGAGGGGACCCAGTACTTC
D gene: NA; clone size: NA; J gene: TRBJ2-6; V gene: TRBV30; CDR3 protein: CAWARIGRPGANVLTF; CDR3 DNA: TGTGCCTGGGCAAGGATAGGGCGACCTGGGGCCAACGTCCTGACTTTC
D gene: NA; clone size: NA; J gene: TRBJ1-1; V gene: TRBV7-9; CDR3 protein: CASSPKRATENTEAFF; CDR3 DNA: TGTGCCAGCAGCCCCAAGAGAGCGACCGAGAACACTGAAGCTTTCTTT
D gene: NA; clone size: few; J gene: TRBJ2-1; V gene: TRBV7-2; CDR3 protein: CASSGRAANEQFF; CDR3 DNA: TGTGCCAGCAGCGGACGGGCCGCCAATGAGCAGTTCTTC
D gene: TRBD2; clone size: few; J gene: TRBJ2-1; V gene: TRBV7-2; CDR3 protein: CASSYLAGVSYNEQFF; CDR3 DNA: TGTGCCAGCAGCTATTTAGCGGGAGTTTCTTACAATGAGCAGTTCTTC
D gene: NA; clone size: NA; J gene: TRBJ2-3; V gene: TRBV5-1; CDR3 protein: CASSLASGAWGDTQYF; CDR3 DNA: TGCGCCAGCAGCTTGGCCTCGGGAGCGTGGGGAGATACGCAGTATTTT
D gene: TRBD2; clone size: once; J gene: TRBJ2-6; V gene: TRBV25-1; CDR3 protein: CATGGFGANVLTF; CDR3 DNA: TGTGCCACCGGGGGGTTTGGGGCCAACGTCCTGACTTTC
D gene: TRBD1; clone size: NA; J gene: TRBJ2-2; V gene: TRBV6-4; CDR3 protein: CASRRTGENTGELFF; CDR3 DNA: TGTGCCAGCAGACGGACAGGCGAGAACACCGGGGAGCTGTTTTTT
D gene: NA; clone size: NA; J gene: TRBJ1-5; V gene: TRBV28; CDR3 protein: CASSYSTQPQHF; CDR3 DNA: TGTGCCAGCAGCTACAGTACTCAGCCCCAGCATTTT
D gene: TRBD1; clone size: once; J gene: TRBJ2-7; V gene: TRBV11-2; CDR3 protein: CASSLWRQGAGEQYF; CDR3 DNA: TGTGCCAGCAGCTTATGGAGACAGGGGGCAGGAGAGCAGTACTTC
D gene: NA; clone size: few; J gene: TRBJ2-1; V gene: TRBV7-2; CDR3 protein: CASNRLGTYNEQFF; CDR3 DNA: TGTGCCAGCAACCGTCTCGGGACGTACAATGAGCAGTTCTTC
D gene: NA; clone size: few; J gene: TRBJ1-1; V gene: TRBV25-1; CDR3 protein: CASVRGHTGNTEAFF; CDR3 DNA: TGTGCCAGCGTACGGGGTCACACAGGGAACACTGAAGCTTTCTTT
D gene: NA; clone size: NA; J gene: TRBJ2-3; V gene: TRBV6-6; CDR3 protein: CASSSTRDTQYF; CDR3 DNA: TGTGCCAGCAGTAGCACTAGAGATACGCAGTATTTT
D gene: TRBD1; clone size: NA; J gene: TRBJ1-5; V gene: TRBV4-2; CDR3 protein: CASSHAQGGQVNQPQHF; CDR3 DNA: TGTGCCAGCAGCCATGCTCAGGGGGGACAGGTGAATCAGCCCCAGCATTTT
D gene: TRBD1; clone size: NA; J gene: TRBJ1-1; V gene: TRBV4-1; CDR3 protein: CASSTRTGVFAGVTEAFF; CDR3 DNA: TGCGCCAGCAGCACCCGGACAGGGGTGTTCGCTGGGGTTACTGAAGCTTTCTTT
D gene: NA; clone size: NA; J gene: TRBJ1-2; V gene: TRBV7-9; CDR3 protein: CASSPGLQDYGYTF; CDR3 DNA: TGTGCCAGCAGCCCGGGACTCCAGGACTATGGCTACACCTTC